The 32 T cell receptor beta chains below come from one sample, sequenced in a study of blood T cell repertoires in COVID-19. Generated by immunoSEQ multiplex PCR, the TCRdb table keeps only in-frame clones and is missing some. This sample has approximately 670,000 clones, with about 90% found just once. The source material was peripheral blood. The receptors were sampled from a woman younger than 35 with acute or convalescent COVID-19.

V is TRBV4-2 and J is TRBJ1-3, with 7 bases identical to TRBD1. Trimming cost V 1 base and J 4 bases; bases outside gene matches: 1. CDR3 length equals 14 residues. CDR1 and CDR2 from the germline V gene are LGHNA and YNFKEQ. CDR3: CASSQARGGNTIYF. In nucleotides, the CDR3 is TGTGCCAGCAGCCAAGCCAGGGGGGGAAACACCATATATTTT.

The chain joins TRBV19 to TRBJ2-3; the D is unclear. Germline V gene lookup returns CDR1 LNHDA and CDR2 SQIVND (reference sequence). The CDR3 has 9 residues. Trimming removed 11 bases at V and 6 bases at J, with 6 bases between. The CDR3 sequence: CAPGDTQYF. The CDR3 DNA follows: TGTGCCCCCGGGGATACGCAGTATTTT. The variable domain in full, with the rest retrieved from reference TRBV19 and TRBJ2-3, is DGGITQSPKYLFRKEGQNVTLSCEQNLNHDAMYWYRQDPGQGLRLIYYSQIVNDFQKGDIAEGYSVSREKKESFPLTVTSAQKNPTAFYLCAPGDTQYFGPGTRLTVL.

A remark on this clone: Other nucleotide sequences in the sample specify the same CDR3. The chain joins TRBV5-1 to TRBJ2-6; D possibly corresponds to TRBD2 (7 bases). CDR1 SGHRS and CDR2 YFSETQ come from the germline V gene. The CDR3 sequence is 15 residues long. Trimming left V 2 bases short and J 4 bases short, with 10 bases between. The CDR3 nucleotides read TGCGCCAGCAGCTTAGGGGGGGCCGGGGCCAACGTCCTGACTTTC. This encodes CASSLGGAGANVLTF.

V is TRBV5-8 and J is TRBJ1-5; D not resolved. The CDR3 spans 17 residues. CDR1 is SGHTS, CDR2 YDEGEE, per germline. Trimming pared 4 bases from V and 2 bases from J, leaving 19 bases between. The CDR3 region has the DNA TGTGCCAGCAGCCTCTCCGGGTCTTCGCGGGGCAATCAGCCCCAGCATTTT. Its protein product is CASSLSGSSRGNQPQHF. Complete variable domain (other parts from reference TRBV5-8 and TRBJ1-5): EAGVTQSPTHLIKTRGQQATLRCSPISGHTSVYWYQQALGLGLQFLLWYDEGEERNRGNFPPRFSGRQFPNYSSELNVNALELEDSALYLCASSLSGSSRGNQPQHFGDGTRLSIL.

The chain uses TRBV7-8 and TRBJ2-3; D is perhaps TRBD1 (5 bases). Germline V gene data show CDR1 as SGHVS and CDR2 as FQNEAQ. V was cut by 1 base and J by 2 bases, with 7 bases left in between. This CDR3 is 14 amino acids long. The CDR3 nucleotides are TGTGCCAGCAGCTTAGGGACAACCACAGATACGCAGTATTTT. This gives the protein CASSLGTTTDTQYF.

The CDR3 DNA follows: TGCAGCGTTGACTTTCGCTACAGGGGACAGGAGCAGTTCTTC. Translated, it gives CSVDFRYRGQEQFF. The chain has TRBV29-1 and TRBJ2-1, with TRBD1 matching 7 bases. The CDR3 sequence is 14 residues long. CDR1 is SQVTM and CDR2 is ANQGSEA in the germline V gene. Trimming at V came to 3 bases and at J to 10 bases, leaving 12 bases not matched to a gene.

This chain links TRBV25-1 with TRBJ1-5, with D possibly matching TRBD1 (6 bases). Germline V gene data show CDR1 as MGHDK and CDR2 as SYGVNS. The germline V and J ends were trimmed by 5 bases and 5 bases, with 13 bases remaining between them. The CDR3 consists of 14 residues. CDR3 sequence (DNA): TGTGCCAGCAGTCTCGCAGGGGAATATCAGCCCCAGCATTTT. Protein sequence: CASSLAGEYQPQHF.

The chain joins TRBV3-1 (or the pseudogene TRBV3-2) to TRBJ1-4, with a possible D match to TRBD1 (5 bases). From germline, CDR1 is LGHDT and CDR2 YNNKEL (reference sequence). CDR3 size: 14 residues. Trimming took 4 bases from V and 0 from J, leaving 6 bases between them. The CDR3 nucleotides read TGTGCCAGCAGCCCGACAGCAACTAATGAAAAACTGTTTTTT. Its translation is CASSPTATNEKLFF.

The J gene is TRBJ2-7, the V gene TRBV7-9; perhaps TRBD1 as D (6 bases). V lost 5 bases, J lost 3 bases, and 14 bases lay in between. Germline CDR1 reads SEHNR; CDR2 reads FQNEAQ (reference sequence). CDR3 length: 14 residues. DNA for the CDR3: TGTGCCAGCAGCCCAAGACAGGTTTTCTACGAGCAGTACTTC. Translation: CASSPRQVFYEQYF.

V and J are TRBV5-4 and TRBJ1-2; D remains ambiguous. Per the germline V gene, CDR1 is SGHNT and CDR2 is YYREEE (reference sequence). The V and J ends lost 2 bases and 4 bases respectively, with 9 bases between them. CDR3 length equals 13 residues. CDR3 coding DNA: TGTGCCAGCAGCTTAGCCCAACGCTATGGCTACACCTTC. Protein product: CASSLAQRYGYTF.

The J gene is TRBJ1-5, the V gene TRBV2; D is ambiguous. This CDR3 region has 15 residues. V dropped 0 bases and J dropped 0 bases, with 6 bases sitting between them. Germline values: CDR1 SNHLY, CDR2 FYNNEI. CDR3 region: CASSEAGLSNQPQHF. For the CDR3, the DNA is TGTGCCAGCAGTGAAGCGGGCCTTAGCAATCAGCCCCAGCATTTT.

V usage is TRBV4-3 and J usage is TRBJ1-2, with D perhaps matching TRBD1 (6 bases). Trimming took 3 bases from V and 5 from J, leaving 13 bases between them. The CDR3 spans 14 residues. Germline CDR1 LGHNA, CDR2 YSLEER. The CDR3 region is CASSHAGTQYGYTF. The CDR3 DNA reads as TGCGCCAGCAGCCATGCCGGGACACAGTATGGCTACACCTTC.

The V gene is TRBV18, the J gene TRBJ2-7; 10 bases are a match to TRBD1. The length of the CDR3 is 16 residues. Germline-derived CDR1 and CDR2 are KGHSH and LQKENI. Trimming cost V 2 bases and J 2 bases; bases outside gene matches: 6. CDR3 loop: CASSPTGQGTPYEQYF. The CDR3 nucleotides read TGTGCCAGCTCACCAACGGGACAGGGGACCCCCTACGAGCAGTACTTC.

The J gene is TRBJ2-7, the V gene TRBV19; TRBD2 is a possible D gene (5 bases). The CDR3 runs to 13 residues. Germline V gives CDR1 LNHDA, CDR2 SQIVND (reference sequence). Deletions cut 10 bases from V and 0 bases from J, with 13 bases between. CDR3 coding DNA: TGTGCCACCTCCGCGGGCCTCTCCTACGAGCAGTACTTC. It codes for CATSAGLSYEQYF.

The chain couples TRBV7-2 to TRBJ2-2, with D possibly matching TRBD1 (6 bases). V lost 4 bases to trimming and J lost 1 base, with 10 bases between them. The CDR3 consists of 15 residues. Germline CDR1 is SGHTA and CDR2 is FQGNSA. DNA for the CDR3: TGTGCCAGCAGCTGGGGCAGGGGGAACACCGGGGAGCTGTTTTTT. This codes for CASSWGRGNTGELFF.

CDR3 residues: CASSFRGILGYTF. The CDR3, as DNA: TGTGCCAGCAGCTTCCGAGGGATACTCGGCTACACCTTC. V gene TRBV7-9 combines with J gene TRBJ1-2; D gene unclear. Germline CDR1 reads SEHNR; CDR2 reads FQNEAQ (reference sequence). The CDR3 consists of 13 residues. Trimming left V 3 bases short and J 8 bases short, with 13 bases between. Together with reference TRBV7-9 and TRBJ1-2, the CDR3 gives the full variable domain: DTGVSQNPRHKITKRGQNVTFRCDPISEHNRLYWYRQTLGQGPEFLTYFQNEAQLEKSRLLSDRFSAERPKGSFSTLEIQRTEQGDSAMYLCASSFRGILGYTFGSGTRLTVV.

The chain recombines TRBV19 with TRBJ2-2, with D possibly being TRBD2 (6 bases). The germline gives CDR1 LNHDA, CDR2 SQIVND (reference sequence). The CDR3 loop spans 14 amino acids. With 5 bases removed from V and 2 bases from J, the gap between germline ends came to 9 bases. The CDR3 DNA reads TGTGCCAGTAGTCTGGAGGGAAACACCGGGGAGCTGTTTTTT. Translation gives CASSLEGNTGELFF. Using reference TRBV19 and TRBJ2-2 for the parts outside the CDR3, the full variable domain is DGGITQSPKYLFRKEGQNVTLSCEQNLNHDAMYWYRQDPGQGLRLIYYSQIVNDFQKGDIAEGYSVSREKKESFPLTVTSAQKNPTAFYLCASSLEGNTGELFFGEGSRLTVL.

This rearrangement joins TRBV6-5 to TRBJ1-4; 9 bases map to TRBD1. The CDR3 spans 15 residues. Germline V gives CDR1 MNHEY, CDR2 SVGAGI. With V trimmed by 2 bases and J by 8 bases, 6 bases remained unmatched. The DNA of the CDR3 is TGTGCCAGCAGTTACGGGACAGGGTTGGAAGAAAAACTGTTTTTT. This sequence encodes CASSYGTGLEEKLFF.

J is TRBJ1-4 and V is TRBV4-1; D is ambiguous. Trimming cost V 4 bases and J 6 bases, with 30 bases left between them. Germline V gene data show CDR1 as MGHRA and CDR2 as YSYEKL. The CDR3 length is 20 residues. CDR3 amino acids: CASSPLGGQFTSYLDEKLFF. The CDR3 DNA reads as TGCGCCAGCAGCCCCCTCGGTGGGCAGTTCACCTCGTACCTCGATGAAAAACTGTTTTTT.

The chain joins TRBV27 to TRBJ2-7; possibly TRBD1 for D (5 bases). This CDR3 region has 14 residues. Germline assignment: CDR1 MNHEY and CDR2 SMNVEV (reference sequence). The V gene lost 4 bases and the J gene lost 0 bases, with 10 bases spanning the gap. CDR3 amino acids: CASSSGHDSYEQYF. CDR3 nucleotides: TGTGCCAGCAGTTCCGGACATGACTCCTACGAGCAGTACTTC.

The chain couples TRBV14 to TRBJ2-5; D is perhaps TRBD1 (5 bases). This CDR3 has 13 amino acids. Trimming cost V 4 bases and J 7 bases, with 13 bases left between them. Per the germline V gene, CDR1 is SGHDN and CDR2 is FVKESK. The CDR3 region has the DNA TGTGCCAGCAGCCGAGGTGCTCAGGGGACCCAGTACTTC. Translation gives CASSRGAQGTQYF.

Details on this clone: At the DNA level, this CDR3 is encoded by other sequences in the same sample as well. The chain carries TRBV5-1 and TRBJ1-1; D ambiguous. V was cut by 0 bases and J by 4 bases, with 10 bases left in between. The CDR3 is 14 residues long. CDR1 is SGHRS, CDR2 YFSETQ, per germline. DNA for the CDR3: TGCGCCAGCAGCTTGGGGGTCACGGGCACTGAAGCTTTCTTT. Translation gives CASSLGVTGTEAFF.

V and J are TRBV5-4 and TRBJ1-1; tentatively, D is TRBD1 (6 bases). The CDR3 is 14 amino acids. Trimming took 2 bases from V and 1 from J, leaving 9 bases between them. Germline-derived CDR1 and CDR2 are SGHNT and YYREEE (reference sequence). CDR3: CASSFGQSNTEAFF. DNA of the CDR3: TGTGCCAGCAGCTTCGGACAGTCGAACACTGAAGCTTTCTTT.

This clone was picked up a small number of times. V and J are TRBV12-3 or TRBV12-4 and TRBJ1-5; D may be TRBD1 (5 bases). The CDR3 is made up of 13 amino acids. V was shortened by 6 bases and J by 0 bases, with 6 bases between the two germline ends. The CDR3: CASRRGSNQPQHF. CDR3 in DNA: TGTGCCAGCAGAAGGGGTAGCAATCAGCCCCAGCATTTT.

Here the CDR3 DNA reads TGCGCCAGCAGCCGACCCTTCGGGGACACCGGGGAGCTGTTTTTT. Amino acid sequence: CASSRPFGDTGELFF. This chain connects TRBV5-1 to TRBJ2-2; possibly TRBD2 for D (5 bases). CDR3 size: 15 residues. Germline CDR1 is SGHRS and CDR2 is YFSETQ. The V end lost 4 bases, the J end lost 3 bases, and 13 bases lay between the germline ends.

The J gene is TRBJ2-1, the V gene TRBV27, with a possible D match to TRBD2 (5 bases). CDR3 length equals 12 residues. V was pared by 2 bases and J by 12 bases, with 11 bases between. Germline loops: CDR1 MNHEY, CDR2 SMNVEV (reference sequence). The CDR3 here is CASSLVGERQFF. The CDR3 DNA reads as TGTGCCAGCAGTTTAGTCGGGGAGCGGCAGTTCTTC.

Regarding this clone: Sequence at one end of the junction differs from germline and may be a read error. V usage is TRBV9 and J usage is TRBJ2-5; 9 bases agree with TRBD2. From germline, CDR1 is SGDLS and CDR2 YYNGEE. This CDR3 has 14 residues. The CDR3 is CASSVEASGALGNF. In DNA form, the CDR3 reads TGTGCCAGCAGCGTAGAGGCTAGCGGGGCCCTCGGCAACTTC.

The rearrangement joins TRBV19 to TRBJ1-2; D may be TRBD1 (5 bases). This CDR3 has 15 residues. CDR1 and CDR2 from the germline V gene are LNHDA and SQIVND (reference sequence). V was pared by 4 bases and J by 0 bases, with 12 bases between. The CDR3 DNA is TGTGCCAGTAGTAAAGAAACAGGTGCTAACTATGGCTACACCTTC. Translating it yields CASSKETGANYGYTF.

This chain joins TRBV7-3 and TRBJ2-3; TRBD1 might be the D (6 bases). The CDR3 sequence is 18 residues long. Germline V lookup: CDR1 SGHTA, CDR2 FQGTGA. The germline V and J ends were trimmed by 0 bases and 0 bases, with 16 bases remaining between them. The CDR3 DNA sequence: TGTGCCAGCAGCTTAACGGTTGCGCTAGGGGGAAGCACAGATACGCAGTATTTT. Its protein is CASSLTVALGGSTDTQYF.

The J gene is TRBJ1-6, the V gene TRBV4-1; 10 bases agree with TRBD1. The CDR3 is made up of 15 amino acids. The J segment lost 9 bases and the V segment lost 6 bases, leaving 8 bases of the junction unmatched. The germline V gene encodes CDR1 MGHRA and CDR2 YSYEKL. CDR3 DNA sequence: TGCGCCAGCAGACGCGGGACAGGGGACGGTTCACCCCTCCACTTT. Its translation: CASRRGTGDGSPLHF.

This clone showed up just once. The chain links TRBV30 to TRBJ1-2, with 12 bases matching TRBD1. The V gene end was trimmed by 0 bases and the J gene end by 3 bases; junction bases not matched to a gene: 5. The V gene's germline CDR1 is GTSNPN and CDR2 SVGIG (reference sequence). The CDR3 has 16 amino acids. The CDR3 DNA sequence: TGTGCCTGGAGTGTATGGGGACAGGGGGCCGACTATGGCTACACCTTC. Its translation: CAWSVWGQGADYGYTF.

The V and J genes are TRBV5-1 and TRBJ1-2; 7 bases fit TRBD1. This CDR3 comprises 17 residues. CDR1 and CDR2 (germline): SGHRS, YFSETQ. V shed 4 bases, J shed 4 bases, and the junction held 16 bases outside the gene matches. This CDR3 reads CASSGIGQDQKGYGYTF. The CDR3, as DNA: TGCGCCAGCAGCGGGATAGGACAGGACCAAAAAGGCTATGGCTACACCTTC.